Listed below are T cell receptor beta chains from one sample, sequenced in a study of T cells in Graves' hyperthyroidism and ophthalmopathy. One entry per CDR3 protein, called by TCRdb with MiXCR from the multiplex PCR reads. The table lists under 350,000 distinct CDR3 sequences, roughly 13% of them singletons, with about 8% in the top ten. Material for sequencing was blood. Receptors originate from a woman in her 30s with Graves' hyperthyroidism that later progressed to Graves' ophthalmopathy. The CDR3 runs from the conserved cysteine through the conserved F or W. D genes are given only for firm matches.

d_call,v_call,cdr3_aa
-,TRBV24-1,CATSDGSGGDTQYF
TRBD2,TRBV7-6,CASSFSAGEGTQYF
-,TRBV7-8,CASSLMGARPEAFF
TRBD2,TRBV9,CASSVEAGDETQYF
-,TRBV7-2,CASSFLTDSRGYTF
TRBD2,TRBV5-6,CASSSLTSGSTDTQYF
-,TRBV27,CASSFFPRDGPYEQYF
TRBD2,TRBV2,CASRSTSGTYEQYF
-,TRBV12-3/TRBV12-4,CASSRRWDTEAFF
-,TRBV6-2/TRBV6-3,CASSSWGSGANVLTF
TRBD2,TRBV27,CVSSLSLAGGNRNEQFF